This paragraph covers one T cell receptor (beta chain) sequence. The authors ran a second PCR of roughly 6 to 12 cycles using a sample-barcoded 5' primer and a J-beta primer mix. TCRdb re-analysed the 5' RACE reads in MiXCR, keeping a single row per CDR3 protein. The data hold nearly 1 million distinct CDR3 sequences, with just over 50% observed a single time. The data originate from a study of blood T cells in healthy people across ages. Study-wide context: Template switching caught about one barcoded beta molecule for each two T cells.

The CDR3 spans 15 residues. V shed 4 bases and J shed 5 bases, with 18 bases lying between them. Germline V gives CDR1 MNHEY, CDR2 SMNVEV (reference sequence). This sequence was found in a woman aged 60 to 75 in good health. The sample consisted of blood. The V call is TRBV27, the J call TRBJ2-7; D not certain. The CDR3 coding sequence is TGTGCCAGCAGTTACGCCCAGGCGTTAATTGACGAGCAGTACTTC. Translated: CASSYAQALIDEQYF.